One and the same sample provided the 6 T cell receptor beta chains below, sequenced in a study of blood T cell repertoires in COVID-19. Sequenced by immunoSEQ multiplex PCR; TCRdb stores in-frame clones only, minus some. The sample lists roughly 120,000 clones, 70% to 85% occurring once. Sequencing was done on a sample of peripheral blood. The source is a woman aged 60-70 years with acute or convalescent COVID-19.

V usage is TRBV24-1 and J usage is TRBJ2-2; D is possibly TRBD2 (6 bases). V lost 1 base and J 4 bases, leaving 9 bases between the germline ends. This CDR3 comprises 15 residues. The V gene's germline CDR1 is KGHDR and CDR2 SFDVKD. CDR3 nucleotides: TGTGCCACCAGTGATTTTAGGGGACTCACCGGGGAGCTGTTTTTT. It translates to CATSDFRGLTGELFF.

The chain combines TRBV12-5 with TRBJ2-2; D gene ambiguous. This CDR3 contains 14 residues. V was shortened by 3 bases and J by 5 bases, with 10 bases between the two germline ends. CDR1 LGHNT and CDR2 FRNRAP come from the germline V gene. The CDR3 sequence is CASGFLLKTGELFF. CDR3 nucleotides: TGTGCTAGTGGTTTTCTCCTAAAGACCGGGGAGCTGTTTTTT.

The chain joins TRBV11-2 to TRBJ1-5; 11 bases are shared with TRBD1. The CDR3 totals 16 residues. Germline lookup yields CDR1 SGHAT and CDR2 FQNNGV. The junction had 10 bases not matched to a gene; V was cut back by 5 bases and J by 7 bases. CDR3 amino acids: CASSPGTGGISQPQHF. In DNA, the CDR3 is TGTGCCAGCAGCCCAGGGACAGGGGGAATTAGCCAGCCCCAGCATTTT. Based on the CDR3 plus reference TRBV11-2 and TRBJ1-5, the full variable domain is EAGVAQSPRYKIIEKRQSVAFWCNPISGHATLYWYQQILGQGPKLLIQFQNNGVVDDSQLPKDRFSAERLKGVDSTLKIQPAKLEDSAVYLCASSPGTGGISQPQHFGDGTRLSIL.

The V and J genes are TRBV3-1 (or the pseudogene TRBV3-2) and TRBJ2-5, with D maybe TRBD1 (5 bases). This CDR3 has 13 residues. The germline CDR1 and CDR2 sequences are LGHDT and YNNKEL (reference sequence). Deletions cut 4 bases from V and 4 bases from J, with 10 bases between. This CDR3 is CASSPDRRETQYF. The CDR3 nucleotides are TGTGCCAGCAGCCCTGACAGAAGAGAGACCCAGTACTTC.

The rearrangement uses TRBV2 and TRBJ1-5, with D unclear. Trimming pared 8 bases from V and 7 bases from J, leaving 18 bases between. The length of the CDR3 is 14 residues. Germline V CDR1 and CDR2: SNHLY, FYNNEI. CDR3 bases: TGTGCCAGCCAGTCTTGGAGCTCGGGGCAGCCCCAGCATTTT. Protein sequence: CASQSWSSGQPQHF.

Points on this clone: The junction departs from the called germline gene at one end, perhaps through a read error. The chain couples TRBV2 to TRBJ1-2; TRBD1 might be the D (6 bases). This CDR3 contains 16 residues. CDR1 SNHLY and CDR2 FYNNEI come from the germline V gene. The CDR3 spells CASSVYRDASNYGHTF. CDR3 sequence (DNA): TGTGCCAGCAGTGTATACAGGGACGCCTCTAACTATGGCCACACCTTC.